The TCR beta chain described here comes from a study of shared clonotypes between healthy human individuals. Trimming took off 4 bases at V and 6 bases at J, with 20 bases between the two ends. Germline V gene sequence: CDR1 MNHEY, CDR2 SMNVEV (reference sequence). This CDR3 spans 16 amino acids. Measured with immunoSEQ multiplex PCR; TCRdb has only the in-frame clones, and not every one. The sample holds 2 million to 3 million clones, over 85% seen once. Material: naive CD4+ T cells from PBMCs. Subset reported: CD45RA+ positively selected. The receptor was derived from a man aged 18 to 29 in good health. Some clones in this sample may be carry-over from other donors' samples. The chain employs TRBV27 and TRBJ2-3; D may correspond to TRBD1 or TRBD2 (5 bases each). This chain's CDR3 is CASSSKGIARGDTQYF. CDR3 nucleotide sequence: TGTGCCAGCAGTTCCAAGGGGATAGCGAGGGGTGATACGCAGTATTTT.